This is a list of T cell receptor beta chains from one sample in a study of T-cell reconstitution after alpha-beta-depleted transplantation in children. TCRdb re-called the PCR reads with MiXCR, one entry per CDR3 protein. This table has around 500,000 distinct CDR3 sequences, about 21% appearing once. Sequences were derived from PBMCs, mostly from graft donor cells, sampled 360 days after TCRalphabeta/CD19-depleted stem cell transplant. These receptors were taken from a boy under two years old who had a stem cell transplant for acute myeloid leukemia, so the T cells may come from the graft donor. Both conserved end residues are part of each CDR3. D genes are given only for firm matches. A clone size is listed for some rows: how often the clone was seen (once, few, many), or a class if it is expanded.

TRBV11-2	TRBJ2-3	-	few	TGTGCCAGCAGCTTAGAAGGCGGCGGGGGCCCTAGCACAGATACGCAGTATTTT	CASSLEGGGGPSTDTQYF
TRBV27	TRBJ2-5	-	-	TGTGCCAGCAGTCGGGGACTTGGTTTAGAAGAGACCCAGTACTTC	CASSRGLGLEETQYF
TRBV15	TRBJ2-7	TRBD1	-	TGTGCCACCAACGACAGGGGGAAGCAGTACTTC	CATNDRGKQYF
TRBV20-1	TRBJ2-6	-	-	TGCAGTGCTAGAGCTTTATCTGGGGCCAACGTCCTGACTTTC	CSARALSGANVLTF
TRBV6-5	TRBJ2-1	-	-	TGTGCCAGCAGTTACTCCATCGGCGCAACCTACAATGAGCAGTTCTTC	CASSYSIGATYNEQFF
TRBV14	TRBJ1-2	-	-	TGTGCCAGCAGCCCATCAGAAGGGTACAGGTTTGGCTATGGCTACACCTTC	CASSPSEGYRFGYGYTF
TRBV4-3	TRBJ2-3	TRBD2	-	TGCGCCAGCAGCCAAGATCTAGGAGCGGGGGCTGGTACGCAGTATTTT	CASSQDLGAGAGTQYF
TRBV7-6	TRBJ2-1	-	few	TGTGCCAGCAGCTTAGAGGCCTCGGGCTCCTACAATGAGCAGTTCTTC	CASSLEASGSYNEQFF
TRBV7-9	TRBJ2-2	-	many	TGTGCCAGCAGCTTAACAGTGAACACCGGGGAGCTGTTTTTT	CASSLTVNTGELFF
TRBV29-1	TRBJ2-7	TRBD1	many	TGCAGCGTTGCCGGACAGGGTACTCGATACGAGCAGTACTTC	CSVAGQGTRYEQYF
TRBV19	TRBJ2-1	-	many	TGTGCCAGTAGTACGGGGATTGACAATGAGCAGTTCTTC	CASSTGIDNEQFF
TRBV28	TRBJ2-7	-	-	TGTGCCAGCGCCCTGACAGGACCTTCCTACGAGCAGTACTTC	CASALTGPSYEQYF
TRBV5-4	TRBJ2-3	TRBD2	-	TGTGCCAGCAGCTTGGGGGGGGGACGGGGGGGTTCAGATACGCAGTATTTT	CASSLGGGRGGSDTQYF
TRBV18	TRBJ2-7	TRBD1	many	TGTGCCAGCTCACCGGAGACAGGGCACTCCTACGAGCAGTACTTC	CASSPETGHSYEQYF
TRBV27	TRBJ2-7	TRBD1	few	TGTGCCAGCAGACGTGACAGGGGGCACGAGCAGTACTTC	CASRRDRGHEQYF
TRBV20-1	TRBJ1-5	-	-	TGCAGTGCCAGCGTCCTAGGCCCCAATCAGCCCCAGCATTTT	CSASVLGPNQPQHF
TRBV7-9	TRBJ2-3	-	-	TGTGCCAGCAGCCTCTGGATATCTACGCAGTATTTT	CASSLWISTQYF
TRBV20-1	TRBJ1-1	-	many	TGCAGTGCTAGCGGGTTGGGAGGGTCCACTGAAGCTTTCTTT	CSASGLGGSTEAFF
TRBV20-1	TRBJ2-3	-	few	TGCAGTGCTAGGGGCTTCCCTAGCACAGATACGCAGTATTTT	CSARGFPSTDTQYF
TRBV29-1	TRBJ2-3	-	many	TGCAGCGTCCCCCTAGACCAACCGCGCACAGATACGCAGTATTTT	CSVPLDQPRTDTQYF
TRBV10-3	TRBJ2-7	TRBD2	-	TGTGCCATCAGTGGGACTAGCGGGGGTGAGCAGTACTTC	CAISGTSGGEQYF
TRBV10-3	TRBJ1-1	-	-	TGTGCCATCAGTGAGATAGGCCGGGGCCTGAACACTGAAGCTTTCTTT	CAISEIGRGLNTEAFF
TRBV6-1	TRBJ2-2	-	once	TGTGCCAGCAGTGGGAGGGGGCTTGGCGGGGAGCTGTTTTTT	CASSGRGLGGELFF
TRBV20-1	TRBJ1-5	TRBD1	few	TGCAGTGCTAGGAAGACAGGGTGGGAAAATCAGCCCCAGCATTTT	CSARKTGWENQPQHF
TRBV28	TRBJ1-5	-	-	TGTGCCAGCAGCTCTCGACGAGGCAATCAGCCCCAGCATTTT	CASSSRRGNQPQHF
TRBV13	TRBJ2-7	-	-	TGTGCCAGCAGCTCCGACATGTTCGAGCAGTACTTC	CASSSDMFEQYF
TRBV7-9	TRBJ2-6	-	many	TGTGCCAGCATCTACGAACCCTCTGGGGCCAACGTCCTGACTTTC	CASIYEPSGANVLTF
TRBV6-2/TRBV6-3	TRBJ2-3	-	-	TGTGCCAGCAGCTACCTAGCCCCGGATACGCAGTATTTT	CASSYLAPDTQYF
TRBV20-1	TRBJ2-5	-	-	TGCAGTGCTAGCAGCGACGGACCCTCCGGCACCCAGTACTTC	CSASSDGPSGTQYF
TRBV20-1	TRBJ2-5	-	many	TGCAGTGCTAGAGATGGGAAGCGGGAGACCCAGTACTTC	CSARDGKRETQYF
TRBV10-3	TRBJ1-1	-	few	TGTGCCATCAGTGAGTCGGGAGTCGGAGCTTTCTTT	CAISESGVGAFF
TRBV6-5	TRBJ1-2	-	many	TGTGCCAGCAGTCGGACAGAGGATAACTATGGCTACACCTTC	CASSRTEDNYGYTF
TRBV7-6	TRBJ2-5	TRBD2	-	TGTGCCAGCAGCTGGACTAGCTTGCAGACCCAGTACTTC	CASSWTSLQTQYF
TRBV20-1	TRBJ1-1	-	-	TGCAGTGCTAGTGAGGAGACATTCACTGAAGCTTTCTTT	CSASEETFTEAFF
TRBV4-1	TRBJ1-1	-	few	TGCGCCAGCAGCCAAGATCAAGTCACAGGCCGGGCTTTCTTT	CASSQDQVTGRAFF
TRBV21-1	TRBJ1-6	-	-	TGTGCCAGCAGCAAAGAGAACTCACCCCTCCACTTT	CASSKENSPLHF
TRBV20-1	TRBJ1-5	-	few	TGCAGTGCTAGAGAGTCCTTTGGCAGGGAGGCAATAGCAAATCAGCCCCAGCATTTT	CSARESFGREAIANQPQHF
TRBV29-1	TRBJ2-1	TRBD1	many	TGCAGCGTTGCCCTGACAGGGGCCTACAATGAGCAGTTCTTC	CSVALTGAYNEQFF
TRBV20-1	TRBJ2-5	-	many	TGCAGTGGACTACTCCTAGAGACCCAGTACTTC	CSGLLLETQYF
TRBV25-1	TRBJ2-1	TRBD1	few	TGTGCCAGCAGTGAGACCCTGTACAGGGGGGTGGGAGGGCAGTTCTTC	CASSETLYRGVGGQFF
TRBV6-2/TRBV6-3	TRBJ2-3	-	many	TGTGCCAGCAGCTCGAGGGGGACTAGCACAGATACGCAGTATTTT	CASSSRGTSTDTQYF
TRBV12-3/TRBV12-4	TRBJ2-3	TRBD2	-	TGTGCCAGCAGTCTCGCTAGCGGGGGGGGAGAAGATACGCAGTATTTT	CASSLASGGGEDTQYF
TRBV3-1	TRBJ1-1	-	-	TGTGCCAGCAGCCAAGATCGCGGGGTTACAGAAGCTTTCTTT	CASSQDRGVTEAFF
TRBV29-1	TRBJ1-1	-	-	TGCAGCGTAAGACATATGAACACTGAAGCTTTCTTT	CSVRHMNTEAFF
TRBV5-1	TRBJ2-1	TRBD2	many	TGCGCCAGCAGCTCTACTAGCGGGGGGGCCTACAATGAGCAGTTCTTC	CASSSTSGGAYNEQFF
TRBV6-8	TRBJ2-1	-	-	TGTGCCAGCATGGGATCCAATGAGCAGTTCTTC	CASMGSNEQFF
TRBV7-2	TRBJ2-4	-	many	TGTGCCAGCAGCTCCACAAACATTCAGTACTTC	CASSSTNIQYF
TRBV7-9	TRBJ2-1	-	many	TGTGCCAGCAGCTTCGGCACCCTCGATGAGCAGTTCTTC	CASSFGTLDEQFF
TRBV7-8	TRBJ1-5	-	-	TGTGCCAGCAGCTTGGCCCAACAAGGCAATCAGCCCCAGCATTTT	CASSLAQQGNQPQHF
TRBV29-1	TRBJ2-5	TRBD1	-	TGCAGCGTTGATCGGGGACAGGGCTATGTCGGGACCCAGTGCTTC	CSVDRGQGYVGTQCF
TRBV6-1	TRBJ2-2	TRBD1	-	TGTGCCAGCAGCTCCGACAGGGGGCTCGGGGAGCTGTTTTTT	CASSSDRGLGELFF
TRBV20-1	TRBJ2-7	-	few	TGCAGTGCTAGAGATTCCCCGGGGAACCCCTACGAGCAGTACTTC	CSARDSPGNPYEQYF
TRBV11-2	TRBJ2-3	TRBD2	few	TGTGCCAGCACCCTTGGGAGCGGGGGGGCGCCCCGTTTCACAGATACGCAGTATTTT	CASTLGSGGAPRFTDTQYF
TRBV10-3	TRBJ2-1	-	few	TGTGCCACCCTCCGCGATGAGGGGGTAGGCTCAGAGTACTACAATGAGCAGTTCTTC	CATLRDEGVGSEYYNEQFF
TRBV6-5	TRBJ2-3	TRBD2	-	TGTGCCAGCAGTTACGCCCCGGCGGGGGGGGATACGCAGTATTTT	CASSYAPAGGDTQYF